Each of the 9 T cell receptor beta chains below was sequenced from the same sample in a study of T cell responses to AZD1222 COVID-19 vaccine. Some clones are missing from TCRdb's copy, which holds only in-frame ones; the method was immunoSEQ multiplex PCR. The sample has some 92,000 clones, roughly 89% seen once. Sequencing was performed on peripheral blood, taken on day 0 of MenACWY control vaccination. These TCRs come from an adult in good health.

The rearrangement joins TRBV29-1 to TRBJ2-7; D uncertain. Deletions cut 3 bases from V and 9 bases from J, with 15 bases between. The CDR3 length is 12 residues. In germline, CDR1 is SQVTM, CDR2 ANQGSEA. CDR3 DNA sequence: TGCAGCGTTGATTTGTCGGACCTGGGGCAGTACTTC. Translating gives CSVDLSDLGQYF.

In nucleotides, the CDR3 is TGTGCCAGCAGTTTTAACGGAAACTATGGCTACACCTTC. It yields the protein CASSFNGNYGYTF. This rearrangement joins TRBV28 to TRBJ1-2; no reliable D call. The CDR3 sequence is 13 residues long. Germline CDR1 and CDR2: MDHEN and SYDVKM. The germline V and J ends were trimmed by 3 bases and 2 bases, with 7 bases remaining between them.

The chain has TRBV7-3 and TRBJ2-3; 10 bases are shared with TRBD1. Germline loops: CDR1 SGHTA, CDR2 FQGTGA. V shed 7 bases and J 5 bases; nucleotides not matched to a gene: 6. The CDR3 runs 14 residues. The chain's CDR3 is CASKRDRGQDTQYF. The CDR3 DNA is TGTGCCAGCAAGCGTGACAGGGGGCAAGATACGCAGTATTTT.

The gene calls are TRBV27 and TRBJ1-1; no clear D gene. The CDR3 sequence is 14 residues long. V lost 4 bases to trimming and J lost 0 bases, with 9 bases between them. The germline V gene encodes CDR1 MNHEY and CDR2 SMNVEV (reference sequence). CDR3 sequence: CASSSYSLNTEAFF. The CDR3 nucleotides read TGTGCCAGCAGTTCGTACAGTCTGAACACTGAAGCTTTCTTT.

Here the CDR3 DNA reads TGTGCCAGCAGCCTGACTAGCGGGAACTCCTACGAGCAGTACTTC. This encodes CASSLTSGNSYEQYF. The V and J genes are TRBV7-2 and TRBJ2-7; 11 bases match TRBD2. CDR3 size: 15 residues. The V gene end was trimmed by 5 bases and the J gene end by 0 bases; junction bases not matched to a gene: 3. Germline loops: CDR1 SGHTA, CDR2 FQGNSA.

CDR3 DNA sequence: TGTGCCAGCAGCTGGGGCCGGACTAGTGGGGACTACGAGCAGTACTTC. Translating it yields CASSWGRTSGDYEQYF. The chain employs TRBV5-4 and TRBJ2-7; 7 bases agree with TRBD2. V lost 3 bases, J lost 3 bases, and 12 bases stayed unmatched. CDR1 and CDR2 (germline): SGHNT, YYREEE (reference sequence). The CDR3 length is 16 residues.

CDR3 protein: CASRPWQGDYGYTF. The CDR3 nucleotides are TGTGCCAGCAGACCCTGGCAGGGAGACTATGGCTACACCTTC. J is TRBJ1-2 and V is TRBV28; the D gene is possibly TRBD1 (5 bases). V was pared by 6 bases and J by 3 bases, with 14 bases between. The CDR3 is made up of 14 amino acids. In germline, CDR1 is MDHEN, CDR2 SYDVKM.

The genes are TRBV29-1 and TRBJ2-5; a weak D match, TRBD2 (7 bases). The CDR3 loop spans 13 amino acids. Looked up from germline, CDR1 is SQVTM and CDR2 is ANQGSEA. CDR3 in amino acids: CSAGAQGQETQYF. The DNA for the CDR3 is TGCTCCGCGGGAGCGCAGGGGCAAGAGACCCAGTACTTC.

The V and J genes are TRBV29-1 and TRBJ1-1; no clear D. CDR3 length: 13 residues. Between the trimmed V and J ends, which lost 4 bases and 2 bases, there was a span of 11 bases. The germline V gene encodes CDR1 SQVTM and CDR2 ANQGSEA. The CDR3 nucleotides read TGCAGCGTTGGTCACTCCCTAAACACTGAAGCTTTCTTT. This codes for CSVGHSLNTEAFF.